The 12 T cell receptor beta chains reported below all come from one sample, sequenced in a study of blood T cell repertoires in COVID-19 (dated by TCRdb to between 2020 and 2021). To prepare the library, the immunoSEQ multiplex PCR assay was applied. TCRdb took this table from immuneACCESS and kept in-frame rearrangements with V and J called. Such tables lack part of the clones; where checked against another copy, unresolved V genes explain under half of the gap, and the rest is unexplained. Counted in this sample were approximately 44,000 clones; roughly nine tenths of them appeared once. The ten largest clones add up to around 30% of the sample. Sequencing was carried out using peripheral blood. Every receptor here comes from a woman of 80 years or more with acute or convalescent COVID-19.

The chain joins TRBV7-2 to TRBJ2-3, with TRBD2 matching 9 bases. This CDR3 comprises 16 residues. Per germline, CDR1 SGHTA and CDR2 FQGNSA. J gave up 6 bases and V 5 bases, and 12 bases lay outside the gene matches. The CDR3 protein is CASSQELSGGRDTQYF. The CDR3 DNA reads TGTGCCAGCAGCCAGGAACTTAGCGGGGGACGGGATACGCAGTATTTT.

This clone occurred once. The CDR3 DNA follows: TGTGCCAGCAGCTACAGGGGCGTCGTTCAATATGGCTACACCTTC. As protein: CASSYRGVVQYGYTF. The chain uses TRBV2 and TRBJ1-2; 7 bases align to TRBD1. The CDR3 loop spans 15 amino acids. The V and J ends lost 6 bases and 5 bases, in that order; junction bases with no gene match: 12. Germline lookup yields CDR1 SNHLY and CDR2 FYNNEI.

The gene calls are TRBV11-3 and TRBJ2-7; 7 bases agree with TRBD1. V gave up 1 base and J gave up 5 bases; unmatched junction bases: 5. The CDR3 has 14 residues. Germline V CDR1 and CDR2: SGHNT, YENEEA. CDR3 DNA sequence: TGTGCCAGCAGCTTAGGAGGGGGCCGGGACGAGCAGTACTTC. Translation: CASSLGGGRDEQYF.

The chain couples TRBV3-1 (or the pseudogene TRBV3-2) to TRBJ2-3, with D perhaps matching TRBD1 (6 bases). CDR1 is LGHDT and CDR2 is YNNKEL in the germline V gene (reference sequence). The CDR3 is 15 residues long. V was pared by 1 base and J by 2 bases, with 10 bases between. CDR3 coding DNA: TGTGCCAGCAGCCAAGGGCAGGGGTACACAGATACGCAGTATTTT. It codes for CASSQGQGYTDTQYF.

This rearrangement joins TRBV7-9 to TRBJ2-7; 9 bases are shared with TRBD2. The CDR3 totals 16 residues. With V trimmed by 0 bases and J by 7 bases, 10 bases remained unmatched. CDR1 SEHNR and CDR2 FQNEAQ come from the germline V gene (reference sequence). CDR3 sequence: CASSLAGASGVREQYF. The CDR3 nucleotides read TGTGCCAGCAGCTTAGCTGGGGCTAGCGGGGTCAGAGAGCAGTACTTC.

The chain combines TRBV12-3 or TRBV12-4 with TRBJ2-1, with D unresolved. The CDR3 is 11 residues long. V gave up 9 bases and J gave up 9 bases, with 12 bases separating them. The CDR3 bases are TGTGCCAGTGCGACTTCCACTGAGCAGTTCTTC. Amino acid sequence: CASATSTEQFF.

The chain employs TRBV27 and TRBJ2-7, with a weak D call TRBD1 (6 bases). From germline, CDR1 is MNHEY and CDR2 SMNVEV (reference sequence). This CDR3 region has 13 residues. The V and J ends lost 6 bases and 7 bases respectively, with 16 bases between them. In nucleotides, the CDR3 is TGTGCCAGCAGGGGCAGGGGACCGGGGGAGCAGTACTTC. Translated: CASRGRGPGEQYF.

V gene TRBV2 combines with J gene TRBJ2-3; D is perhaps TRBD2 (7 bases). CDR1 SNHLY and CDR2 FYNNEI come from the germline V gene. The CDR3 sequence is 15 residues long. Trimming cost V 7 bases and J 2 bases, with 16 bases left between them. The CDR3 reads CASTQRGGDTDTQYF. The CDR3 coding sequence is TGTGCCAGCACCCAAAGGGGGGGAGACACAGATACGCAGTATTTT.

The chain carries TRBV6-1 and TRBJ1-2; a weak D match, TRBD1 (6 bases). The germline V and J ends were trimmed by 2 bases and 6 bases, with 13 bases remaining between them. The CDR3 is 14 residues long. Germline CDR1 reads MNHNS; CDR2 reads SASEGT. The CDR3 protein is CASSEQGTVNGYTF. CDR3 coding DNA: TGTGCCAGCAGTGAACAGGGGACCGTCAATGGCTACACCTTC.

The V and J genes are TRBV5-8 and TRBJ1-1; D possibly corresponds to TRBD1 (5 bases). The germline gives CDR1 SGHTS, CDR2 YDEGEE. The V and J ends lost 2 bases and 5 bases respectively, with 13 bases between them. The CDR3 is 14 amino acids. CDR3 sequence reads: CASSFLGGRTEAFF. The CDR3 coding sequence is TGTGCCAGCAGCTTCCTCGGGGGACGAACTGAAGCTTTCTTT. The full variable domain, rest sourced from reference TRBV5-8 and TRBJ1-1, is EAGVTQSPTHLIKTRGQQATLRCSPISGHTSVYWYQQALGLGLQFLLWYDEGEERNRGNFPPRFSGRQFPNYSSELNVNALELEDSALYLCASSFLGGRTEAFFGQGTRLTVV.

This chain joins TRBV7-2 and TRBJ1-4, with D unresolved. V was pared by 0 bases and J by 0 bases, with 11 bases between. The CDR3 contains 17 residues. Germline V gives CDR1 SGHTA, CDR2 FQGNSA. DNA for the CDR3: TGTGCCAGCAGCTTAGCGGCAGGAGGCCCAACTAATGAAAAACTGTTTTTT. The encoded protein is CASSLAAGGPTNEKLFF.

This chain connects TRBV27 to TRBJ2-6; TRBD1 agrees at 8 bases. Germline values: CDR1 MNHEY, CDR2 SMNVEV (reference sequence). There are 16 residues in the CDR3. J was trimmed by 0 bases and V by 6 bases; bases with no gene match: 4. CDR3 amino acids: CASRQGDSSGANVLTF. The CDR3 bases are TGTGCCAGCAGACAGGGGGACTCCTCTGGGGCCAACGTCCTGACTTTC.